In its sample, the clone carrying this T cell receptor (beta chain) was seen many times. Its matching antigen is unknown. The data belong to a study of response to subunit inactivated influenza vaccine. Regarding the study as a whole: Every seasonal influenza vaccination brings in few new T cells, the authors suggested.

TCRdb processed the RT-PCR reads anew with MiXCR; each CDR3 protein has one entry. Of about 160,000 distinct CDR3 sequences listed, over 8.5% are singletons. V lost 3 bases and J lost 0, with 8 bases in between. CDR1 is MNHEY and CDR2 is SMNVEV in the germline V gene (reference sequence). The CDR3 loop spans 15 amino acids. This clonotype was obtained from a man between 45 and 75 years old who received an inactivated influenza vaccine. The J gene is TRBJ2-2, the V gene TRBV27; D gene ambiguous. Sequenced here: CD8+ T cells sorted from PBMCs, sampled 23 months after vaccination. CDR3 DNA: TGTGCCAGCAGTTTTGGGATGGCGAACACCGGGGAGCTGTTTTTT. This codes for CASSFGMANTGELFF.